The clone carrying this TCR beta chain came up once. The antigen is unknown. This sample is part of a study of a mutant IDH1 vaccine in newly diagnosed glioma. This CDR3 region has 12 residues. CDR1 MDHEN and CDR2 SYDVKM come from the germline V gene. The sample's time point: week 11, during vaccination. Every vaccine dose comprised 300 ug of mutant IDH1 20-mer peptide plus topical imiquimod. New IDH1-mutant, ATRX-lost WHO grade 3 or 4 astrocytomas occurred in donors. Sequencing was performed with immunoSEQ multiplex PCR; in TCRdb, only in-frame clones are kept and a portion is missing. The sample lists fewer than 35,000 clones; around 82% were seen once.

This clonotype was sampled from a man between 25 and 39 years old with glioma. The chain employs TRBV28 and TRBJ2-7; possible D gene TRBD2, 6 bases. The specimen was PBMCs, collected from a glioma patient whose treatment included an IDH1 peptide vaccine. The CDR3 nucleotides read TGTGCTTCACTGGAGGGATCTTACGAGCAGTACTTC. Amino acid sequence: CASLEGSYEQYF.